This TCR beta chain stems from a study of blood T cells in healthy people across ages. This clonotype was seen a few times. As yet, its antigen is unknown. Study observations and caveats: Diversity figures derived from one million T cells were judged to underestimate the true value. Possibly confounding the expanded clonotype changes was the fact that donor CMV status was unknown.

Sample-barcoded 5' priming and a J-beta primer mix drove a second PCR of about 6 to 11 cycles. Tagging of each cDNA molecule was performed by a template-switch adaptor with 12 random nucleotides. TCRdb independently ran MiXCR on the 5' RACE reads; one entry per CDR3 protein. The data hold 1.5 million to 2 million distinct CDR3 sequences, with approximately 28% observed a single time. The CDR3 covers 16 residues. The ends lost 4 bases at V and 4 bases at J; junction bases unmatched: 7. CDR1 KGHSH and CDR2 LQKENI come from the germline V gene. Material: blood. The chain couples TRBV18 to TRBJ2-5; TRBD1 aligns across 12 bases. This receptor was identified in a woman aged 25 to 45 in good health. The CDR3: CASSRPGQGAGETQYF. CDR3 sequence (DNA): TGTGCCAGCTCACGTCCGGGACAGGGGGCAGGAGAGACCCAGTACTTC.